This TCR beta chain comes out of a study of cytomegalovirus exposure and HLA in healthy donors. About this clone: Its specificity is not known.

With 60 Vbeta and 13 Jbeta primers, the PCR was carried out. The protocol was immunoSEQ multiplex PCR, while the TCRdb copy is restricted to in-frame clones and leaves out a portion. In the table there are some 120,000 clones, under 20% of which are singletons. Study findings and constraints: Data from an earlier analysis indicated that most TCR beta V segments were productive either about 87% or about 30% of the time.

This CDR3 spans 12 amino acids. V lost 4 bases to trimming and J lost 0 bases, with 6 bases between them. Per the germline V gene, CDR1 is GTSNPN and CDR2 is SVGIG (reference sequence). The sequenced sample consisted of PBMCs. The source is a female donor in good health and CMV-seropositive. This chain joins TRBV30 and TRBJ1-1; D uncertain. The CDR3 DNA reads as TGTGCCTGGAACTGGTTGAACACTGAAGCTTTCTTT. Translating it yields CAWNWLNTEAFF.